What follows are 16 T cell receptor beta chains derived from one specimen sequenced in a study of blood T cell repertoires in COVID-19. Profiling relied on immunoSEQ multiplex PCR, and the TCRdb table lists in-frame clones only, not all of them. The table shows 150,000 to 200,000 clones, with roughly 80% occurring only once. Source material: peripheral blood. These TCRs come from a man aged 45-60 years who had recovered from COVID-19.

This clone showed up just a few times. This chain uses TRBV19 with TRBJ1-3; tentative D call: TRBD1 (5 bases). Germline V CDR1 and CDR2: LNHDA, SQIVND (reference sequence). This CDR3 comprises 16 residues. The V gene lost 5 bases and the J gene lost 0 bases, with 14 bases spanning the gap. The CDR3 loop reads CASSPSDSLSGNTIYF. DNA of the CDR3: TGTGCCAGTAGTCCCTCCGACAGTCTCTCTGGAAACACCATATATTTT.

The J gene is TRBJ2-7, the V gene TRBV19; the match to TRBD2 covers 8 bases. Germline trimming cut 3 bases from V and 9 bases from J; bases unmatched to any gene: 10. The germline V gene encodes CDR1 LNHDA and CDR2 SQIVND (reference sequence). The length of the CDR3 is 14 residues. The CDR3 DNA reads TGTGCCAGTAGTATGCGGCGGGAGGCCTCCGCGCAGTACTTC. Protein sequence: CASSMRREASAQYF.

The CDR3 DNA reads as TGTGCCAGCAGTTTAGGACTAGCGGGAGGGCTAGAGACCCAGTACTTC. Translated: CASSLGLAGGLETQYF. This chain uses TRBV6-2 or TRBV6-3 with TRBJ2-5; TRBD2 agrees at 15 bases. The ends lost 4 bases at V and 4 bases at J; junction bases unmatched: 4. This CDR3 comprises 16 residues. Germline CDR1 MNHEY, CDR2 SVGEGT.

The chain uses TRBV28 and TRBJ2-5, with D maybe TRBD2 (5 bases). The CDR3 runs 11 residues. V lost 10 bases and J lost 5, with 11 bases in between. CDR1 and CDR2 from the germline V gene are MDHEN and SYDVKM. CDR3 protein: CATTGKETQYF. The CDR3 region has the DNA TGTGCCACGACCGGGAAGGAGACCCAGTACTTC. The whole variable domain, remainder taken from reference TRBV28 and TRBJ2-5, is DVKVTQSSRYLVKRTGEKVFLECVQDMDHENMFWYRQDPGLGLRLIYFSYDVKMKEKGDIPEGYSVSREKKERFSLILESASTNQTSMYLCATTGKETQYFGPGTRLLVL.

This clone was counted between two and nine times. The genes are TRBV19 and TRBJ1-5; unclear D gene. The germline V gene encodes CDR1 LNHDA and CDR2 SQIVND (reference sequence). V dropped 7 bases and J dropped 2 bases, with 18 bases sitting between them. CDR3 size: 16 residues. Here the CDR3 reads CASIPNRVLGNQPQHF. CDR3 bases: TGTGCCAGTATCCCAAATCGGGTCTTAGGCAATCAGCCCCAGCATTTT.

The count of this clone is one. The chain has TRBV5-8 and TRBJ1-5; weak D call: TRBD1 (5 bases). This CDR3 region has 12 residues. Germline V gene data show CDR1 as SGHTS and CDR2 as YDEGEE. Trimming left V 3 bases short and J 6 bases short, with 7 bases between. CDR3 sequence: CASSWGGQPQHF. CDR3 sequence (DNA): TGTGCCAGCAGCTGGGGGGGTCAGCCCCAGCATTTT.

The J gene is TRBJ1-2, the V gene TRBV28; D may be TRBD1 (5 bases). V was pared by 5 bases and J by 8 bases, with 24 bases between. From germline, CDR1 is MDHEN and CDR2 SYDVKM. The CDR3 consists of 16 residues. The DNA for the CDR3 is TGTGCCAGCAGTCTCTCCGAGCGGGACCGCTATCGAGGCTACACCTTC. Amino acid sequence: CASSLSERDRYRGYTF.

V usage is TRBV25-1 and J usage is TRBJ2-7; D is unresolved. The CDR3 sequence is 12 residues long. V was shortened by 4 bases and J by 3 bases, with 7 bases between the two germline ends. CDR1 is MGHDK and CDR2 is SYGVNS in the germline V gene. The CDR3 region has the DNA TGTGCCAGCAGTGTTTCGGGCTACGAGCAGTACTTC. Residues: CASSVSGYEQYF.

V is TRBV30 and J is TRBJ1-5; 8 positions match TRBD1. Germline V gives CDR1 GTSNPN, CDR2 SVGIG (reference sequence). This CDR3 comprises 15 residues. The V gene end was trimmed by 4 bases and the J gene end by 7 bases; junction bases not matched to a gene: 12. The CDR3 DNA follows: TGTGCCTGGACCAGACCAGGGGGCGCGGGGCAGCCCCAGCATTTT. As protein: CAWTRPGGAGQPQHF.

The V and J genes are TRBV2 and TRBJ2-1, with D unresolved. Germline CDR1 and CDR2: SNHLY and FYNNEI. V lost 9 bases, J lost 0 bases, and 12 bases lay in between. The CDR3 extends over 14 amino acids. CDR3 DNA: TGTGCCAGAAAGACTCAGAGCTCCTACAATGAGCAGTTCTTC. This gives the protein CARKTQSSYNEQFF.

The chain combines TRBV30 with TRBJ2-3; possible D gene TRBD2, 5 bases. Trimming took off 2 bases at V and 11 bases at J, with 11 bases between the two ends. The CDR3 loop spans 11 amino acids. Germline V gives CDR1 GTSNPN, CDR2 SVGIG (reference sequence). In DNA, the CDR3 is TGTGCCTGGAGTCAAAGGCGGGTGCAGTATTTT. Its protein product is CAWSQRRVQYF.

V gene TRBV11-2 combines with J gene TRBJ2-3; 8 bases are shared with TRBD2. The CDR3 length is 15 residues. Trimming at V came to 5 bases and at J to 6 bases, leaving 10 bases not matched to a gene. Germline CDR1 and CDR2: SGHAT and FQNNGV. The CDR3 DNA reads as TGTGCCAGCAGCCTACGCAGCGGGAGTGGGGATACGCAGTATTTT. Translating gives CASSLRSGSGDTQYF.

The gene calls are TRBV7-9 and TRBJ2-3; 8 nucleotides line up with TRBD2. Germline V gene data show CDR1 as SEHNR and CDR2 as FQNEAQ (reference sequence). V lost 8 bases to trimming and J lost 3 bases; unmatched junction nucleotides: 7. The length of the CDR3 is 14 residues. This CDR3 is CASQLREDTDTQYF. As DNA, the CDR3 is TGTGCCAGCCAGTTGCGGGAGGATACAGATACGCAGTATTTT.

The J gene is TRBJ2-1, the V gene TRBV6-6, with unresolved D. The length of the CDR3 is 13 residues. V was cut by 7 bases and J by 2 bases, with 9 bases left in between. Germline-derived CDR1 and CDR2 are MNHNY and SVGAGI (reference sequence). The CDR3 bases are TGTGCCAGCACGAGATCTACCTACAATGAGCAGTTCTTC. Translating gives CASTRSTYNEQFF.

This rearrangement joins TRBV3-1 (or the pseudogene TRBV3-2) to TRBJ2-7; 7 bases are shared with TRBD2. CDR1 is LGHDT and CDR2 is YNNKEL in the germline V gene (reference sequence). The CDR3 is made up of 13 amino acids. The junction had 8 bases not matched to a gene; V was cut back by 7 bases and J by 5 bases. The CDR3 here is CASTQRGRNEQYF. The CDR3, as DNA: TGTGCCAGCACACAGCGGGGAAGAAACGAGCAGTACTTC.

The V call is TRBV11-2, the J call TRBJ1-1; the match to TRBD1 covers 7 bases. Germline V gene sequence: CDR1 SGHAT, CDR2 FQNNGV. V lost 2 bases, J lost 9 bases, and 9 bases stayed unmatched. There are 14 residues in the CDR3. CDR3 residues: CASSLYVTGSKAFF. The CDR3 region has the DNA TGTGCCAGCAGCTTATATGTGACAGGGTCAAAAGCTTTCTTT.